One and the same sample provided the 2 T cell receptor beta chains below, sequenced in a study of blood T cell repertoires in COVID-19 (dated by TCRdb to the early 2020s). The method was the immunoSEQ multiplex PCR assay. TCRdb retrieved this table from immuneACCESS and kept in-frame rearrangements only. Not all clones are present; in checked studies, unresolved V genes account for under half, and no reason is known for the remainder. The sample table records fewer than 300,000 clones; about 87% of these occur just once. The ten largest clones take up about 4% of the sample. Sequencing used peripheral blood. These receptors originate from a man aged 60-69 years who had recovered from COVID-19.

The chain employs TRBV11-2 and TRBJ2-1; TRBD2 agrees at 7 bases. The CDR3 covers 15 residues. V trimming: 6 bases; J trimming: 9 bases; junction bases outside the gene matches: 14. Germline CDR1 and CDR2: SGHAT and FQNNGV. CDR3 coding DNA: TGTGCCAGCAGTCTAGATTTTCCGGGAGGCGGTGAGCAGTTCTTC. It codes for CASSLDFPGGGEQFF.

The chain combines TRBV7-2 with TRBJ1-6; no clear D. There are 15 residues in the CDR3. Trimming took off 5 bases at V and 0 bases at J, with 8 bases between the two ends. Germline V gives CDR1 SGHTA, CDR2 FQGNSA. The CDR3 loop is CASSPLSSYNSPLHF. The CDR3 DNA reads TGTGCCAGCAGCCCCTTGAGCTCCTATAATTCACCCCTCCACTTT. The full variable domain, in which reference TRBV7-2 and TRBJ1-6 provide the parts outside the CDR3, is GAGVSQSPSNKVTEKGKDVELRCDPISGHTALYWYRQSLGQGLEFLIYFQGNSAPDKSGLPSDRFSAERTGGSVSTLTIQRTQQEDSAVYLCASSPLSSYNSPLHFGNGTRLTVT.